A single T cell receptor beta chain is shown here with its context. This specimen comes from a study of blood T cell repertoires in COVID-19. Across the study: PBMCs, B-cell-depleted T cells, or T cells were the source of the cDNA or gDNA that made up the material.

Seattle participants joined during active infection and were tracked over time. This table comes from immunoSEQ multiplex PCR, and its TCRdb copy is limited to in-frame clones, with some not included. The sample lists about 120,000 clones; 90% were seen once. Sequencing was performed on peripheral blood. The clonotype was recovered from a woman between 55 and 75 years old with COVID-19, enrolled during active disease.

For the CDR3, the DNA is TGTGCCAGTAGTATAAACAGGGCCAATGAAAAACTGTTTTTT. It encodes CASSINRANEKLFF. The chain is built from TRBV19 and TRBJ1-4, with D perhaps matching TRBD1 (6 bases). V was trimmed by 2 bases and J by 5 bases, leaving 9 bases between them. The CDR3 consists of 14 residues. Germline lookup yields CDR1 LNHDA and CDR2 SQIVND (reference sequence).